The T cell receptor beta chain described here comes from a study of identical twins (dated by TCRdb to 2016 to 2017). With regard to the full study: To test whether fetal clonotypes persist, this study deep-sequenced TCR alpha and beta repertoires from monozygotic twins, from unrelated adults of various ages, and from cord blood. Replicate twin experiments were performed at different times using different library preparation protocols to rule out contamination. The full study reports these points: Because the same donors could not be followed over many years, the conclusions relied on cross-sectional statistical analysis. Out-of-frame TCR alpha sequences shared between twins showed an excess of low generation-probability sequences compared with coincidental sharing between unrelated individuals. Excess twin sharing in beta out-of-frame sequences was weaker because fewer shared sequences lowered the signal-to-noise ratio. Recombination models systematically underestimated out-of-frame TCR alpha sharing in monozygotic twins but agreed with sharing between unrelated individuals. Fewer insertions were carried by abundant cord blood beta clonotypes, a similar but weaker trend appeared in young adult naive repertoires, and no such trend appeared in memory repertoires. Zero-insertion analyses could be partly confounded by invariant T cells such as MAIT and iNKT, though diverse VJ usage argued against such confounding for most clonotypes.

This clonotype has a handful of counts. What this receptor recognizes is not known. No much larger clonotype is one base removed from it; base qualities were not supplied. The germline V gene (reference sequence) sets CDR1 to SEHNR and CDR2 to FQNEAQ. Cut back by 1 base and 1 base, the V and J ends lie 12 bases apart. The CDR3 numbers 16 residues from cysteine through phenylalanine. Only the CDR3 portion is preserved as DNA: 48 bases, with reading frame beginning at the first base. Every donor was a healthy Caucasian. The twin cohort comprised three pairs of female monozygotic twins, all aged roughly 18 to 30 years. Positive isolation kits from Invitrogen were used to isolate the CD4+ and CD8+ T cell populations. Libraries were made using 5' RACE. Reads for this sample came from an Illumina HiSeq 2000. A universal primer binding site was introduced by template switching, and a unique molecular identifier was present in the final cDNA, enabling accurate counting of TCR cDNA molecules. First-strand cDNA for TCR alpha and beta chains was synthesized from specific primers in the conserved constant-segment region. To control for contamination, every cDNA library was double barcoded, receiving both a SMART-Mk sample barcode and Illumina barcodes. Two successive PCR steps introduced TruSeq adapter sequences along with Illumina sample barcodes. TCR alpha and beta cDNA libraries were sequenced on the Illumina HiSeq platform with custom primers. In the source study's methods: MiGEC processed the raw reads to extract unique molecular identifiers, while MiXCR was used to determine the CDR3 positions. For each individual, recombination models were inferred using an EM algorithm with the repgenHMM and IGoR tools. Shared clonotypes were analyzed with the tcR package in R, and sharing was normalized by the product of cloneset sizes. Out-of-frame nonproductive sequences were analyzed to study raw recombination free of thymic and clonal selection effects. TCRdb reanalyzed the raw reads on its own, using fastp at Q25 for trimming and MiXCR for clone calling, and kept in-frame beta chains. Records with the same CDR3 protein are collapsed into one entry carrying the most frequent genes and DNA. The V and J calls and clone size are TCRdb's, not the authors'. The sample yields under 350,000 distinct CDR3 sequences; 8% to 9.5% were counted once. In total, the top ten clones hold approximately 7% of the sample.

Another study also made use of these data, one on yellow fever vaccine responses in identical twins. The other study reports the following: According to the authors, the vaccine-induced T cell response in identical twins seemed to be partly convergent and partly specific to each individual. The study precisely tracked vaccine-responding T cell clones in identical twins.

The rearrangement joined TRBV7-9 to TRBJ2-3, with the D gene not confidently named. The receptor's source is a woman younger than 30 in good health. Sequenced input: CD8+ T cells sorted from blood. The nucleotide sequence is given as TGTGCCAGCAGCTTAGAACAGAATATTCGCACAGATACGCAGTATTTT. Its coded protein is CASSLEQNIRTDTQYF.